The present TCR beta chain was sequenced within a study of T cell changes during pregnancy in multiple sclerosis. The protocol was immunoSEQ multiplex PCR, while the TCRdb copy is restricted to in-frame clones and leaves out a portion. The sample consists of tens of thousands of clones, roughly 89% of them appearing once. The V end was cut by 3 bases, the J end by 8 bases, with 13 bases between. Germline V gene sequence: CDR1 KGHSH, CDR2 LQKENI. The CDR3 loop spans 14 amino acids. The sequence was collected from a female donor with multiple sclerosis, enrolled in a pregnancy study. This sample comprised CD8+ T cells from peripheral blood mononuclear cells, obtained in the second trimester of pregnancy. V gene TRBV18 combines with J gene TRBJ1-4, with TRBD1 as a possible D gene (6 bases). Written as DNA, the CDR3 is TGTGCCAGCTCACCCGGGGGGCCACTAGAAAAACTGTTTTTT. This encodes CASSPGGPLEKLFF.